This T cell receptor beta chain was sequenced in a study of T cells in localized non-small cell lung cancer. The CDR3 length is 14 residues. Germline CDR1 and CDR2: MDHEN and SYDVKM. With 8 bases removed from V and 6 bases from J, the gap between germline ends came to 16 bases. Broader study findings: In adjacent lung appeared a median around 55 of the top 100 tumor clones. Overall survival was longer when the density of T cells in the blood was higher. Measurement of T cell clonality placed uninvolved adjacent lung highest, above the level in tumor.

The repertoire was sequenced with immunoSEQ multiplex PCR; TCRdb's copy has only in-frame clones and lacks some. This sample has about 23,000 clones; approximately 87% occur once, and the top ten carry about 1%. This clone was detected only a few times. Its antigen is undetermined. The chain combines TRBV28 with TRBJ1-4; D is perhaps TRBD1 (5 bases). The input for sequencing was peripheral blood, taken before any cancer treatment. This TCR came from a woman aged 40-70 years with stage I lung adenocarcinoma. CDR3 coding DNA: TGTGCCAGCCGTCGGGGCGCTTCGCATGAAAAACTGTTTTTT. Its protein is CASRRGASHEKLFF.